These T cell receptor beta chains were read from a single sample in a study of T cells in Graves' hyperthyroidism and ophthalmopathy. TCRdb ran MiXCR on the multiplex PCR reads and lists one entry per CDR3 protein. The sample holds a few hundred thousand distinct CDR3 sequences, 20% to 25% seen once. The source material was blood. These receptors were taken from a man younger than 35 with Graves' hyperthyroidism. Both conserved end residues are part of each CDR3. A D gene is named only where the DNA matches it firmly. Some rows mark clone size as missing; the rest say once, few, many or name a class of expanded clone.

TRBJ1-5 TRBV6-1 . few CASGDSPYQPQHF TGTGCCAGCGGGGACTCACCTTATCAGCCCCAGCATTTT
TRBJ1-1 TRBV6-1 . . CASRRSGRDTEAFF TGTGCCAGTCGAAGATCGGGTCGGGACACTGAAGCTTTCTTT
TRBJ1-1 TRBV29-1 . few CSVEDRRRRTEAFF TGCAGCGTTGAAGATCGACGGAGGAGGACTGAAGCTTTCTTT
TRBJ1-1 TRBV2 TRBD1 many CASQQGPNTEAFF TGTGCCAGCCAACAGGGGCCGAACACTGAAGCTTTCTTT
TRBJ1-1 TRBV19 TRBD1 many CASSRDRLEAFF TGTGCCAGTAGCCGGGACAGATTGGAAGCTTTCTTT
TRBJ2-7 TRBV20-1 . many CSATSNSYEQYF TGCAGTGCTACTTCAAATTCCTACGAGCAGTACTTC
TRBJ2-5 TRBV15 . many CATSRDQGLGETQYF TGTGCCACCAGCAGAGATCAGGGACTCGGGGAGACCCAGTACTTC
TRBJ2-7 TRBV12-3/TRBV12-4 . many CASSSGLLDEQYF TGTGCCAGCAGTTCGGGACTCTTGGACGAGCAGTACTTC
TRBJ1-2 TRBV6-5 TRBD1 few CASSYAGGQEAYGYTF TGTGCCAGCAGTTACGCTGGGGGACAGGAAGCCTATGGCTACACCTTC
TRBJ2-2 TRBV29-1 . . CSVESGWDTGEMFF TGCAGCGTTGAATCGGGGTGGGACACCGGGGAGATGTTTTTT
TRBJ1-1 TRBV12-3/TRBV12-4 . many CASSETLRNTEAFF TGTGCCAGCAGTGAGACCCTCAGGAACACTGAAGCTTTCTTT
TRBJ2-5 TRBV6-5 TRBD2 . CASSYAAGGEETQYF TGTGCCAGCAGTTACGCGGCGGGGGGGGAGGAGACCCAGTACTTC
TRBJ2-5 TRBV11-3 . few CASSLGTAPQETQYF TGTGCCAGCAGCTTAGGGACAGCGCCGCAAGAGACCCAGTACTTC
TRBJ1-1 TRBV12-3/TRBV12-4 . many CASSFGSNTEAFF TGTGCCAGCAGTTTCGGATCGAACACTGAAGCTTTCTTT
TRBJ1-1 TRBV24-1 . many CATMGVRDTEAFF TGTGCCACCATGGGTGTTCGGGACACTGAAGCTTTCTTT
TRBJ1-2 TRBV2 . many CASSEIGGLGYTF TGTGCCAGCAGTGAAATCGGGGGTTTGGGCTACACCTTC
TRBJ1-1 TRBV19 . many CASRSPRDNLGGEAFF TGTGCCAGTAGAAGCCCTCGGGACAACTTAGGGGGTGAAGCTTTCTTT
TRBJ1-5 TRBV27 . many CASSLSRGGARYQPQHF TGTGCCAGCAGTTTATCGAGGGGGGGGGCGAGGTATCAGCCCCAGCATTTT
TRBJ1-3 TRBV12-3/TRBV12-4 . many CASSSDTSGNTIYF TGTGCCAGCAGTTCGGACACGTCTGGAAACACCATATATTTT
TRBJ1-5 TRBV25-1 . many CASSEYRAYQPQHF TGTGCCAGCAGTGAATACAGGGCATATCAGCCCCAGCATTTT
TRBJ2-7 TRBV28 . many CASSLLGQGEQYF TGTGCCAGCAGTTTATTGGGCCAAGGCGAGCAGTACTTC
TRBJ2-2 TRBV27 TRBD2 many CASRGLAGGDYGELFF TGTGCCAGCAGGGGACTAGCGGGGGGCGATTACGGGGAGCTGTTTTTT
TRBJ2-5 TRBV12-3/TRBV12-4 . many CASLGLLGETQYF TGTGCCAGCCTTGGGCTCCTCGGGGAGACCCAGTACTTC
TRBJ1-1 TRBV6-2/TRBV6-3 . many CASSTRDMNTEAFF TGTGCCAGCAGTACTCGGGACATGAACACTGAAGCTTTCTTT
TRBJ2-5 TRBV4-1 TRBD2 few CASSPPGGGFQETQYF TGCGCCAGCAGCCCCCCGGGAGGCGGTTTCCAAGAGACCCAGTACTTC
TRBJ2-7 TRBV6-2/TRBV6-3 . . CASSYGTVGPWGTSYEQYF TGTGCCAGCAGTTACGGCACGGTGGGTCCTTGGGGGACCTCCTACGAGCAGTACTTC
TRBJ1-2 TRBV9 . many CASSVDEGYGYTF TGTGCCAGCAGCGTAGATGAGGGGTACGGCTACACCTTC
TRBJ2-7 TRBV6-1 TRBD2 many CASSATSGGTITYEQYF TGTGCCAGCAGTGCGACTAGCGGGGGGACGATCACCTACGAGCAGTACTTC
TRBJ2-2 TRBV24-1 TRBD1 few CATSWTGATGELFF TGTGCCACCAGCTGGACAGGGGCCACCGGGGAGCTGTTTTTT
TRBJ1-1 TRBV6-2/TRBV6-3 . many CATGGWGGEAFF TGTGCCACAGGAGGTTGGGGGGGTGAAGCTTTCTTT
TRBJ1-1 TRBV10-2 . many CASSEGYTEAFF TGCGCCAGCAGTGAGGGGTACACTGAAGCTTTCTTT